This record covers a single TCR beta chain. The antigen is not known. The data are from a study of monozygotic twins with cystic fibrosis. Study-wide background: Approximately 3 micrograms of fragmented DNA underwent around 15 PCR cycles for library preparation. Notes on the study in general: Unrelated CF individuals shared fewer identical clonotypes than monozygotic CF twins.

Generated by immunoSEQ multiplex PCR, the TCRdb table keeps only in-frame clones and is missing some. The sample has 12,000 to 15,000 clones; approximately 85% are singletons. With V trimmed by 0 bases and J by 5 bases, 4 bases remained unmatched. The CDR3 extends over 14 amino acids. Germline V gene lookup returns CDR1 SGHRS and CDR2 YFSETQ. The receptor was derived from a boy between 10 and 17 years old with cystic fibrosis. V usage is TRBV5-1 and J usage is TRBJ1-2, with 7 bases identical to TRBD1. The material sequenced was blood. The CDR3 protein is CASSLAGDSYGYTF. CDR3 sequence (DNA): TGCGCCAGCAGCTTGGCCGGGGACAGTTATGGCTACACCTTC.